The following is a T cell receptor (beta chain) sequence with its context. Authors' data handling: Amplification of reference gene primers provided the estimated nucleated cell counts. Using immunoSEQ multiplex PCR, the repertoire was profiled, and TCRdb retains in-frame clones only, with some absent. The V and J calls and clone size were taken over from that table, and D and trimming were inferred from the DNA. The sample lists around 67,000 clones; about 93% were seen once. This sample stems from a study of blood T cell repertoires in COVID-19. This CDR3 spans 18 amino acids. The V segment lost 1 base and the J segment 1 base; nucleotides outside the gene matches: 9. Germline CDR1 reads SGHRS; CDR2 reads YFSETQ.

The sequencing input was peripheral blood. The receptor's source is a human donor in a cohort sampled during active COVID-19. The V call is TRBV5-1, the J call TRBJ2-7, with 12 bases lining up with TRBD1. The CDR3 DNA is TGCGCCAGCAGCTTGTTACTATGGGACAGGGGGCGTTCCTACGAGCAGTACTTC. The encoded protein is CASSLLLWDRGRSYEQYF.